One TCR beta chain is described in this entry. Its specificity is unknown. The sample is drawn from a study of beta chain features in type 1 diabetes. Across the study: There were 107,917,701 sorted cells examined across all samples.

The entirety of the isolated RNA underwent reverse transcription, so expressed TCRB transcripts were sequenced. Sequencing was performed with immunoSEQ multiplex PCR; in TCRdb, only in-frame clones are kept and a portion is missing. This table has some 330,000 clones, approximately 12% appearing once. The junction had 8 bases not matched to a gene; V was cut back by 4 bases and J by 0 bases. The germline V gene has CDR1 SGHDT and CDR2 YYEEEE. This CDR3 spans 18 amino acids. CD45RO/CCR7/CD25/CD127/CD95/CD27 staining was used to isolate CD4+ naive, central memory, regulatory and stem cell-like memory cells by sorting. Notes on the study in general: A greater similarity of naive, central memory and Treg TCRB repertoires was seen among patients than among healthy donors. Across all four CD4+ subsets, people with type 1 diabetes showed modestly shorter TCRB CDR3s.

Sequenced input: naive CD4+ T cells from blood. This clonotype was sampled from a woman in her late teens or twenties with type 1 diabetes. V is TRBV5-6 and J is TRBJ2-1; 12 nucleotides line up with TRBD2. Here the CDR3 reads CASSDWTSGTSSYNEQFF. The CDR3 coding sequence is TGTGCCAGCAGCGACTGGACTAGCGGGACCAGCTCCTACAATGAGCAGTTCTTC.